A single sample is the source of the 30 T cell receptor beta chains below, sequenced in a study of T cell repertoires in cytomegalovirus infection. TCRdb called the reads again in MiXCR, with one record for every CDR3 protein. In the table there are more than 500,000 distinct CDR3 sequences, about 15% of which are singletons. Sequenced input: CD8+ T cells from PBMCs. The receptors derive from a human donor in good health (CMV status not recorded). Some clones in this sample may be carry-over from other donors' samples.

The chain employs TRBV20-1 and TRBJ2-1; D might be TRBD1 or TRBD2, each matching 5 bases. The CDR3 sequence is 15 residues long. V gave up 2 bases and J gave up 2 bases, with 13 bases separating them. The germline V gene has CDR1 DFQATT and CDR2 SNEGSKA (reference sequence). As DNA, the CDR3 is TGCAGTGCTAGATCCCGGGACCCTCCCTACAATGAGCAGTTCTTC. Translating gives CSARSRDPPYNEQFF.

The table lists this clonotype with many counts. This chain connects TRBV11-2 to TRBJ2-5, with D tentatively TRBD1 or TRBD2 (6 bases each). The CDR3 loop spans 16 amino acids. The ends were cut back, 0 bases at V and 5 bases at J, with 16 bases in the middle. CDR1 is SGHAT, CDR2 FQNNGV, per germline. The CDR3 nucleotides read TGTGCCAGCAGCTTAGATCGAGGGGGGCGCGCCGAGACCCAGTACTTC. Protein product: CASSLDRGGRAETQYF.

This clonotype has at least ten counts. The rearrangement joins TRBV12-5 to TRBJ2-3, with TRBD2 matching 8 bases. J gave up 0 bases and V 2 bases, and 10 bases lay outside the gene matches. This CDR3 contains 18 residues. Germline CDR1 LGHNT, CDR2 FRNRAP. The CDR3 sequence is CASGLLRGLVTSTDTQYF. The CDR3 region has the DNA TGTGCTAGTGGTTTGCTACGGGGACTAGTTACTAGCACAGATACGCAGTATTTT.

This clonotype was detected a few times. The V gene is TRBV27, the J gene TRBJ2-7, with D maybe TRBD2 (6 bases). Trimming took 6 bases from V and 2 from J, leaving 20 bases between them. CDR1 is MNHEY, CDR2 SMNVEV, per germline (reference sequence). The CDR3 sequence is 16 residues long. In DNA form, the CDR3 reads TGTGCCAGCAGACTACGTTGGGGGGACGGAGCCTACGAGCAGTACTTC. Translation gives CASRLRWGDGAYEQYF.

V usage is TRBV3-1 and J usage is TRBJ2-5; 9 nucleotides agree with TRBD2. This CDR3 is 20 amino acids long. Trimming at V came to 1 base and at J to 5 bases, leaving 20 bases not matched to a gene. CDR1 LGHDT and CDR2 YNNKEL come from the germline V gene (reference sequence). The CDR3 DNA follows: TGTGCCAGCAGCCAAGTTCTAGCGTCTTCTAGCGGGGTCCCAGGTGAGACCCAGTACTTC. Translated: CASSQVLASSSGVPGETQYF.

The genes are TRBV9 and TRBJ2-7; the D call may be TRBD1 or TRBD2 (5 bases each). Germline CDR1 is SGDLS and CDR2 is YYNGEE. The CDR3 spans 17 residues. The V end lost 4 bases, the J end lost 6 bases, and 26 bases lay between the germline ends. The DNA of the CDR3 is TGTGCCAGCAGCTCCGAGGTGGGGGTAAGCCTTATTTCCGAGCAGTACTTC. It encodes CASSSEVGVSLISEQYF.

The rearrangement links TRBV28 to TRBJ1-4; TRBD1 matches 9 bases. Germline-derived CDR1 and CDR2 are MDHEN and SYDVKM. Trimming removed 4 bases from V and 4 bases from J; junction bases left unmatched: 4. CDR3 length equals 15 residues. CDR3 bases: TGTGCCAGCAGTTCTCGGACAGGGGTTAATGAAAAACTGTTTTTT. Its protein is CASSSRTGVNEKLFF.

This clonotype appeared a few times. The gene calls are TRBV10-3 and TRBJ2-7; 7 bases are a match to TRBD1. The V gene's germline CDR1 is ENHRY and CDR2 SYGVKD. The junction had 10 bases not matched to a gene; V was cut back by 6 bases and J by 5 bases. The length of the CDR3 is 14 residues. The DNA for the CDR3 is TGTGCCATCAGCCCCGGGTCGCAGGGGGACGAGCAGTACTTC. It yields the protein CAISPGSQGDEQYF.

This clonotype was detected ten times or more. This sequence joins TRBV27 and TRBJ1-1; the match to TRBD1 covers 9 bases. From germline, CDR1 is MNHEY and CDR2 SMNVEV (reference sequence). The V and J ends lost 0 bases and 5 bases, in that order; junction bases with no gene match: 4. The CDR3 contains 15 residues. The CDR3 sequence: CASSLSGTGSTEAFF. Written as DNA, the CDR3 is TGTGCCAGCAGTTTATCGGGGACAGGGTCTACTGAAGCTTTCTTT.

The sample holds many counts of this clonotype. The V and J genes are TRBV28 and TRBJ2-1; a weak D match, TRBD2 (6 bases). V was shortened by 4 bases and J by 8 bases, with 18 bases between the two germline ends. The germline V gene has CDR1 MDHEN and CDR2 SYDVKM. The CDR3 length is 15 residues. Here the CDR3 reads CASSSYDGSRDEQFF. The CDR3 DNA sequence: TGTGCCAGCAGTTCGTATGACGGGAGTAGAGATGAGCAGTTCTTC.

The table lists this clonotype with many counts. The germline gene is not matched at one end of the junction; a read error may be the cause. The chain combines TRBV7-9 with TRBJ1-1; D may be TRBD1 (6 bases). CDR1 and CDR2 from the germline V gene are SEHNR and FQNEAQ (reference sequence). The CDR3 has 14 amino acids. The CDR3 reads CSAADSSMNTEAFF. The CDR3 DNA reads as TGCTCCGCAGCGGACAGCTCCATGAACACTGAAGCTTTCTTT.

The chain uses TRBV27 and TRBJ1-1; D is uncertain. This CDR3 has 14 amino acids. The germline CDR1 and CDR2 sequences are MNHEY and SMNVEV (reference sequence). The V end lost 6 bases, the J end lost 1 base, and 12 bases lay between the germline ends. CDR3 amino acids: CASSQNLPNTEAFF. The CDR3, as DNA: TGTGCCAGCAGCCAAAATCTACCGAACACTGAAGCTTTCTTT.

This clonotype was observed many times. The J gene is TRBJ2-1, the V gene TRBV12-3 or TRBV12-4; D possibly corresponds to TRBD2 (6 bases). V lost 3 bases, J lost 7 bases, and 19 bases lay in between. The CDR3 is 16 residues long. The CDR3 DNA follows: TGTGCCAGCAGTTTGCTGGGTACGGGAGTGAGGAATGAGCAGTTCTTC. It encodes CASSLLGTGVRNEQFF.

V gene TRBV10-3 combines with J gene TRBJ2-4; D perhaps matches TRBD1 (6 bases). Per germline, CDR1 ENHRY and CDR2 SYGVKD. V lost 6 bases to trimming and J lost 8 bases, with 20 bases between them. The CDR3 runs 15 residues. CDR3 loop: CAIRRGSGAGDIQYF. Written as DNA, the CDR3 is TGTGCCATCAGGAGGGGGTCAGGGGCTGGGGACATTCAGTACTTC.

V gene TRBV5-4 combines with J gene TRBJ1-6; D is possibly TRBD1 (5 bases). The CDR3 has 15 amino acids. V lost 6 bases and J 1 base, leaving 11 bases between the germline ends. CDR1 and CDR2 from the germline V gene are SGHNT and YYREEE (reference sequence). The CDR3 DNA sequence: TGTGCCAGCACCCATGGGGGTTCCTATAATTCACCCCTCCACTTT. Residues: CASTHGGSYNSPLHF.

Ten or more counts support this clonotype. The gene calls are TRBV7-3 and TRBJ2-3, with 8 bases that match TRBD1. V gave up 4 bases and J gave up 2 bases; unmatched junction bases: 11. The length of the CDR3 is 17 residues. Germline CDR1 reads SGHTA; CDR2 reads FQGTGA. CDR3 nucleotide sequence: TGTGCCAGCAGCTACGGCCGGGGACAGGAATTCACAGATACGCAGTATTTT. Translation: CASSYGRGQEFTDTQYF.

There are a few counts of this clonotype. The rearrangement uses TRBV14 and TRBJ1-1, with D perhaps matching TRBD1 (5 bases). In germline, CDR1 is SGHDN, CDR2 FVKESK. The ends were cut back, 3 bases at V and 1 base at J, with 21 bases in the middle. The CDR3 has 18 residues. DNA of the CDR3: TGTGCCAGCAGCCAGGAGCACAACAGGCGGTTACCGAACACTGAAGCTTTCTTT. Translated, it gives CASSQEHNRRLPNTEAFF.

This clonotype occurred a few times. The chain has TRBV4-1 and TRBJ2-1, with 8 bases aligning to TRBD2. V lost 2 bases to trimming and J lost 7 bases; unmatched junction nucleotides: 7. The germline V gene has CDR1 MGHRA and CDR2 YSYEKL. The CDR3 runs 15 residues. The DNA of the CDR3 is TGCGCCAGCAGCCAATTATCCGGGGGGGGGAATGAGCAGTTCTTC. The encoded protein is CASSQLSGGGNEQFF.

This clonotype was recorded at least ten times. V gene TRBV4-2 combines with J gene TRBJ1-1, with D uncertain. V lost 2 bases and J lost 4, with 14 bases in between. The CDR3 is 15 residues long. Germline V lookup: CDR1 LGHNA, CDR2 YNFKEQ. This CDR3 is CASSQLIAGITEAFF. The CDR3 nucleotides are TGTGCCAGCAGCCAATTAATTGCAGGAATCACTGAAGCTTTCTTT.

In the case of this clonotype: A read error is likely, as this CDR3 ends without the conserved phenylalanine or tryptophan. J is TRBJ2-7 and V is TRBV20-1, with 10 nucleotides matching TRBD1. This CDR3 contains 15 residues. V dropped 2 bases and J dropped 2; count of bases not matched to a gene: 6. Germline loops: CDR1 DFQATT, CDR2 SNEGSKA (reference sequence). CDR3 residues: CSARNRDRGTYEQYY. DNA for the CDR3: TGCAGTGCTAGAAACCGGGACAGGGGAACCTACGAGCAGTACTAC.

This clonotype was observed at least ten times. This chain links TRBV12-3 or TRBV12-4 with TRBJ1-1; D not resolved. Trimming pared 7 bases from V and 8 bases from J, leaving 17 bases between. The CDR3 is 13 amino acids. Here the CDR3 DNA reads TGTGCCAGCATTTCCGGGCCCCGGAGGGAAGCTTTCTTT. Translating it yields CASISGPRREAFF.

There are many counts of this clonotype. The CDR3 DNA is TGTGCCATCAGTGAGCCGGGTTCGGGGATTAGAGATACGCAGTATTTT. Translated: CAISEPGSGIRDTQYF. The V call is TRBV10-3, the J call TRBJ2-3, with D maybe TRBD2 (5 bases). Trimming removed 2 bases from V and 5 bases from J, with 17 bases in between. Germline CDR1 and CDR2: ENHRY and SYGVKD. The CDR3 covers 16 residues.

The rearrangement uses TRBV7-6 and TRBJ1-1, with 7 bases aligning to TRBD1. CDR1 and CDR2 (germline): SGHVS, FNYEAQ. The J segment lost 7 bases and the V segment lost 5 bases, leaving 10 bases of the junction unmatched. The CDR3 has 14 amino acids. CDR3 DNA: TGTGCCAGCAGCGCCTCCTTGGCAGGGGGTGAAGCTTTCTTT. Translating it yields CASSASLAGGEAFF.

The chain is built from TRBV12-3 or TRBV12-4 and TRBJ2-5; TRBD1 aligns across 11 bases. CDR3 size: 15 residues. Losses at the gene ends were 6 bases for V and 5 bases for J; bases not matched to a gene: 8. For the CDR3, the DNA is TGTGCCAGCAGCCGGGACAGGGGGTCCGTTGAGACCCAGTACTTC. Translating gives CASSRDRGSVETQYF.

CDR3 residues: CASSPGQSTYSNQPQHF. The CDR3 DNA reads TGTGCCAGCAGTCCGGGACAGAGTACGTATAGCAATCAGCCCCAGCATTTT. V gene TRBV27 combines with J gene TRBJ1-5, with 7 nucleotides matching TRBD1. CDR1 MNHEY and CDR2 SMNVEV come from the germline V gene (reference sequence). CDR3 length: 17 residues. V lost 5 bases and J lost 0; bases outside the gene matches: 10.

The rearrangement joins TRBV5-4 to TRBJ2-1; no clear D. CDR3 length: 13 residues. The germline gives CDR1 SGHNT, CDR2 YYREEE (reference sequence). V was trimmed by 6 bases and J by 8 bases, leaving 15 bases between them. CDR3 sequence: CASTLREIDEQFF. CDR3 coding DNA: TGTGCCAGCACTCTAAGAGAAATTGATGAGCAGTTCTTC.

This clonotype was detected ten times or more. The chain uses TRBV12-3 or TRBV12-4 and TRBJ2-2; perhaps TRBD1 as D (5 bases). Trimming cost V 5 bases and J 7 bases, with 8 bases left between them. This CDR3 comprises 12 residues. The CDR3 DNA is TGTGCCAGCAGTCTCAGGGTCGGGGAGCTGTTTTTT. Protein: CASSLRVGELFF.

V and J are TRBV20-1 and TRBJ2-4, with D possibly being TRBD1 or TRBD2 (7 bases each). The CDR3 spans 14 residues. Per the germline V gene, CDR1 is DFQATT and CDR2 is SNEGSKA (reference sequence). V lost 4 bases and J 3 bases, leaving 13 bases between the germline ends. The CDR3 DNA is TGCAGTGCTAACCCAGGGGGGGGCAAAAACATTCAGTACTTC. Amino acids: CSANPGGGKNIQYF.

A note on this clonotype: A read error is likely, as this CDR3 ends without the conserved phenylalanine or tryptophan. The genes are TRBV4-2 and TRBJ1-2, with 7 bases fitting TRBD1. This CDR3 comprises 17 residues. Trimming took 0 bases from V and 0 from J; bases not matched to a gene: 7. CDR1 is LGHNA and CDR2 is YNFKEQ in the germline V gene. The CDR3 DNA follows: TGTGCCAGCAGCCAAGATCTGGGGACAGAAGCTAACTATGGCTACACCTTA. Translating it yields CASSQDLGTEANYGYTL.

At least ten counts were recorded for this clonotype. This CDR3 is CASSFGSTGELFF. Here the CDR3 DNA reads TGTGCCAGCAGTTTTGGCAGCACCGGGGAGCTGTTTTTT. The gene calls are TRBV28 and TRBJ2-2; D gene uncertain. The CDR3 contains 13 residues. The V gene lost 3 bases and the J gene lost 4 bases, with 6 bases spanning the gap. CDR1 is MDHEN and CDR2 is SYDVKM in the germline V gene.